The sequence of this TCR beta chain was determined in a study of T cell repertoires in cytomegalovirus infection. Study-level points and caveats: Public TCR beta family frequency separated CMV-and-HLA carriers, including in an independent cohort. Ex vivo, HLA-C-restricted CMV-specific TCR beta clonotypes prevailed over the rest of the response.

After removal of 1 base from V and 0 bases from J, the junction contained 9 bases not matched to a gene. This CDR3 region has 21 residues. Germline CDR1 is LNHDA and CDR2 is SQIVND (reference sequence). TCRdb passed the reads through MiXCR, listing each CDR3 protein once. The sample shows some 180,000 distinct CDR3 sequences, about 20% of them seen only once. The sample holds a few counts of this clonotype. Its cognate antigen is unknown. The specimen sequenced was PBMCs. This clonotype was sampled from a human donor in good health (CMV status not recorded). Some clones in this sample may be carry-over from other donors' samples. This chain links TRBV19 with TRBJ2-1, with 16 bases matching TRBD2. CDR3: CASSIGGLAGGLGSSYNEQFF. The CDR3 DNA is TGTGCCAGTAGTATAGGGGGACTAGCGGGGGGGCTTGGTAGCTCCTACAATGAGCAGTTCTTC.